The 20 T cell receptor beta chains listed next were all sequenced from one sample in a study of human T cells and chemical hapten exposure. Each CDR3 protein is one row after TCRdb ran MiXCR on the 5' RACE reads. The sample has under 150,000 distinct CDR3 sequences; approximately 19% are singletons. Before extraction, the whole blood was not fractionated, and total RNA was taken from it. The receptors shown here come from a human donor in good health.

V gene TRBV21-1 combines with J gene TRBJ2-3; TRBD1, the table's D call, was not compared with the DNA. TRBV21-1 is reported as a pseudogene. The CDR3 covers 17 residues. CDR3 amino acids: CASSPQMGGWGTDTQYF. The CDR3 bases are TGTGCCAGCAGCCCCCAGATGGGGGGCTGGGGCACAGATACGCAGTATTTT.

The chain uses TRBV20-1 and TRBJ2-7; 11 bases fit TRBD2. The CDR3 covers 15 residues. V trimming: 6 bases; J trimming: 1 base; junction bases outside the gene matches: 8. CDR1 DFQATT and CDR2 SNEGSKA come from the germline V gene (reference sequence). The CDR3 DNA sequence: TGCAGTGCCAAAAAGCCTAGCGGGGGGTCCTACGAGCAGTACTTC. It translates to CSAKKPSGGSYEQYF.

This clonotype came up a few times. The rearrangement uses TRBV9 and TRBJ2-1; D may be TRBD1 or TRBD2 (5 bases each). Germline assignment: CDR1 SGDLS and CDR2 YYNGEE. Trimming stripped 0 bases from V and 2 bases from J, with 9 bases between. The CDR3 covers 15 residues. CDR3 bases: TGTGCCAGCAGCGTAGGGACGGGACCCTACAATGAGCAGTTCTTC. Amino acid sequence: CASSVGTGPYNEQFF.

As to this clonotype: A read error may produce the germline difference seen at one junction end. V usage is TRBV7-7 and J usage is TRBJ2-3; 13 nucleotides align to TRBD2. The CDR3 sequence is 15 residues long. Germline loops: CDR1 SSHAT, CDR2 FNYEAQ (reference sequence). The CDR3 DNA is TGTGCTAGCAGCTATGGGACTAGCGGGGTGGATACGCAGTATTTT. It translates to CASSYGTSGVDTQYF.

V is TRBV4-1 and J is TRBJ2-5; D perhaps matches TRBD1 (6 bases). Trimming removed 4 bases from V and 0 bases from J, with 21 bases in between. The CDR3 is made up of 18 amino acids. Looked up from germline, CDR1 is MGHRA and CDR2 is YSYEKL. DNA for the CDR3: TGCGCCAGCAGCCTTAATAAGGTCCTCCGGGACAACCAAGAGACCCAGTACTTC. As protein: CASSLNKVLRDNQETQYF.

This clonotype has a handful of counts. The chain is built from TRBV9 and TRBJ2-3; 7 bases align to TRBD1. CDR1 and CDR2 from the germline V gene are SGDLS and YYNGEE. This CDR3 has 16 residues. Trimming removed 0 bases from V and 0 bases from J; junction bases left unmatched: 4. CDR3 bases: TGTGCCAGCAGCGTAGGGACAGGCACTAGCACAGATACGCAGTATTTT. Its protein product is CASSVGTGTSTDTQYF.

This clonotype was counted a few times. This chain connects TRBV7-9 to TRBJ1-3, with D unclear. V lost 2 bases, J lost 4 bases, and 6 bases lay in between. There are 13 residues in the CDR3. CDR1 SEHNR and CDR2 FQNEAQ come from the germline V gene (reference sequence). Here the CDR3 DNA reads TGTGCCAGCAGCTTAACCGCCGGAAACACCATATATTTT. Translating it yields CASSLTAGNTIYF.

This clonotype was counted only a few times. This chain joins TRBV7-2 and TRBJ1-3; D is unclear. The germline V gene encodes CDR1 SGHTA and CDR2 FQGNSA. V lost 4 bases and J 11 bases, leaving 12 bases between the germline ends. CDR3 length equals 12 residues. CDR3 coding DNA: TGTGCCAGCAGCTCAAACAATTTGCCCATATATTTT. It encodes CASSSNNLPIYF. The full variable domain, its missing parts supplied by reference TRBV7-2 and TRBJ1-3, is GAGVSQSPSNKVTEKGKDVELRCDPISGHTALYWYRQSLGQGLEFLIYFQGNSAPDKSGLPSDRFSAERTGGSVSTLTIQRTQQEDSAVYLCASSSNNLPIYFGEGSWLTVV.

The CDR3 here is CASSYSGGVGNEQFF. CDR3 bases: TGTGCCAGCAGTTACTCAGGGGGCGTTGGCAATGAGCAGTTCTTC. The V gene is TRBV6-5, the J gene TRBJ2-1, with 7 positions matching TRBD1. The germline CDR1 and CDR2 sequences are MNHEY and SVGAGI. J gave up 6 bases and V 0 bases, and 5 bases lay outside the gene matches. This CDR3 spans 15 amino acids.

A remark on this clonotype: A read error may explain this, as a much larger clone is one base away. V gene TRBV29-1 combines with J gene TRBJ1-4; D is unresolved. The CDR3 consists of 12 residues. V lost 5 bases, J lost 7 bases, and 11 bases lay in between. From germline, CDR1 is SQVTM and CDR2 ANQGSEA. Written as DNA, the CDR3 is TGCAGCGTTAGGTTGACCAGTGAAAAACTGTTTTTT. It specifies CSVRLTSEKLFF.

The chain has TRBV28 and TRBJ1-5; D unresolved. The V end was cut by 5 bases, the J end by 7 bases, with 9 bases between. Germline V gene data show CDR1 as MDHEN and CDR2 as SYDVKM. The CDR3 has 12 amino acids. The CDR3 region is CASSEAPQPQHF. The DNA for the CDR3 is TGTGCCAGCAGTGAGGCTCCACAGCCCCAGCATTTT.

V gene TRBV14 combines with J gene TRBJ2-1; 9 bases agree with TRBD2. The CDR3 spans 16 residues. CDR1 SGHDN and CDR2 FVKESK come from the germline V gene. V gave up 0 bases and J gave up 9 bases; unmatched junction bases: 9. For the CDR3, the DNA is TGTGCCAGCAGCCAAGATTGGACTAGCGCTACCCGTGAGCAGTTCTTC. It yields the protein CASSQDWTSATREQFF.

This clonotype has only a few counts. This chain uses TRBV5-1 with TRBJ2-1; no firm D call. Germline CDR1 and CDR2: SGHRS and YFSETQ. The CDR3 has 13 amino acids. V lost 2 bases, J lost 5 bases, and 8 bases lay in between. The CDR3 DNA follows: TGCGCCAGCAGCTTAATTCTTGACAATGAGCAGTTCTTC. Translated, it gives CASSLILDNEQFF.

V and J are TRBV5-1 and TRBJ1-2, with a tentative D call TRBD1 (6 bases). The germline V gene encodes CDR1 SGHRS and CDR2 YFSETQ. V lost 0 bases to trimming and J lost 4 bases, with 10 bases between them. The CDR3 runs to 14 residues. The CDR3 here is CASSLDSGAYGYTF. CDR3 DNA: TGCGCCAGCAGCTTGGATTCGGGGGCCTATGGCTACACCTTC.

This clonotype was counted between two and nine times. The chain is built from TRBV7-9 and TRBJ1-1; no definite D call. There are 17 residues in the CDR3. Trimming removed 3 bases at V and 0 bases at J, with 17 bases between. In germline, CDR1 is SEHNR, CDR2 FQNEAQ (reference sequence). The CDR3 spells CASSFQTGQLMNTEAFF. The CDR3 DNA sequence: TGTGCCAGCAGCTTCCAGACGGGCCAACTTATGAACACTGAAGCTTTCTTT.

This clonotype was picked up one time. V gene TRBV10-1 combines with J gene TRBJ2-2; D is ambiguous. The germline V gene encodes CDR1 WNHNN and CDR2 SYGVQD (reference sequence). Deletions cut 3 bases from V and 6 bases from J, with 8 bases between. CDR3 length: 13 residues. This CDR3 reads CASSDRNSGELFF. For the CDR3, the DNA is TGCGCCAGCAGTGATCGAAATTCCGGGGAGCTGTTTTTT.

The chain is built from TRBV19 and TRBJ2-5, with 14 bases identical to TRBD2. With 5 bases clipped from V and 5 bases from J, the junction kept 4 bases outside the gene matches. This CDR3 is 15 amino acids long. Per germline, CDR1 LNHDA and CDR2 SQIVND (reference sequence). CDR3 nucleotides: TGTGCCAGTAGTTCGACTAGCGGGAGGGCCGAGACCCAGTACTTC. Its translation: CASSSTSGRAETQYF.

V and J are TRBV4-1 and TRBJ2-7; perhaps TRBD1 as D (6 bases). V lost 1 base and J lost 6, with 10 bases in between. Germline V CDR1 and CDR2: MGHRA, YSYEKL. This CDR3 has 13 amino acids. The CDR3 nucleotides read TGCGCCAGCAGCCAAGGGCACAGGGTCGAGCAGTACTTC. It is translated as CASSQGHRVEQYF.

This clonotype was found a few times. The V and J genes are TRBV2 and TRBJ1-5; TRBD1 matches 10 bases. Germline values: CDR1 SNHLY, CDR2 FYNNEI. This CDR3 is 16 amino acids long. J gave up 0 bases and V 4 bases, and 3 bases lay outside the gene matches. CDR3 sequence reads: CASSGTGGRSNQPQHF. In DNA form, the CDR3 reads TGTGCCAGCAGTGGGACAGGGGGTCGTAGCAATCAGCCCCAGCATTTT.

The V and J genes are TRBV5-1 and TRBJ2-3; D tentatively reads TRBD1 or TRBD2 (5 bases each). The CDR3 is 15 residues long. Between the trimmed V and J ends, which lost 0 bases and 2 bases, there was a span of 10 bases. Germline CDR1 is SGHRS and CDR2 is YFSETQ. In DNA, the CDR3 is TGCGCCAGCAGCTTGGAACCCGGGACCACAGATACGCAGTATTTT. It encodes CASSLEPGTTDTQYF.